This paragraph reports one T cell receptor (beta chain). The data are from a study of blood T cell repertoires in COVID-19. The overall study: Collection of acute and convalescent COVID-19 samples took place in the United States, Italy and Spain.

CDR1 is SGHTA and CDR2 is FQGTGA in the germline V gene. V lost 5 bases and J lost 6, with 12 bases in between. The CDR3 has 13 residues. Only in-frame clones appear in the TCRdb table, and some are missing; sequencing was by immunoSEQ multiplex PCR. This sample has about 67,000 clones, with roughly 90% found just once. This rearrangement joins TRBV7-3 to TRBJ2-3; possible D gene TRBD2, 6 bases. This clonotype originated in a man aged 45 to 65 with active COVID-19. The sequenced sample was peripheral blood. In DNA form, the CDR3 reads TGTGCCAGCAGCCCACTCGGGACTGATACGCAGTATTTT. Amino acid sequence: CASSPLGTDTQYF.